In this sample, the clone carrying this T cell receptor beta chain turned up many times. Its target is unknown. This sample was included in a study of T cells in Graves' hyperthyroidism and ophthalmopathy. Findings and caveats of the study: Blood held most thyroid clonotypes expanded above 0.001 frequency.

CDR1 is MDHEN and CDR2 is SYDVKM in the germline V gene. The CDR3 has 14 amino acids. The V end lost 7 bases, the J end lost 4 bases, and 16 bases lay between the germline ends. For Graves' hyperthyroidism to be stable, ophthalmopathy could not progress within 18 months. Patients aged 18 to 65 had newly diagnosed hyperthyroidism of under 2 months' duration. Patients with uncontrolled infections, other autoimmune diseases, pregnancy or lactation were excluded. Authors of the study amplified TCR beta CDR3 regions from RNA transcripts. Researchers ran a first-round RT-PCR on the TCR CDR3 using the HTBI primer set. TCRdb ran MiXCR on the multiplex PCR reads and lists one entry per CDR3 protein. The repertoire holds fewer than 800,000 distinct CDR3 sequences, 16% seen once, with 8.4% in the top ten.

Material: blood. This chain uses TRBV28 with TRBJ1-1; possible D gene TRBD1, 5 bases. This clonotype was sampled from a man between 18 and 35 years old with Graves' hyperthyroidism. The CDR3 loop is CASNYGQRGTEAFF. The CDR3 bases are TGTGCCAGCAACTACGGGCAGAGGGGCACTGAAGCTTTCTTT.